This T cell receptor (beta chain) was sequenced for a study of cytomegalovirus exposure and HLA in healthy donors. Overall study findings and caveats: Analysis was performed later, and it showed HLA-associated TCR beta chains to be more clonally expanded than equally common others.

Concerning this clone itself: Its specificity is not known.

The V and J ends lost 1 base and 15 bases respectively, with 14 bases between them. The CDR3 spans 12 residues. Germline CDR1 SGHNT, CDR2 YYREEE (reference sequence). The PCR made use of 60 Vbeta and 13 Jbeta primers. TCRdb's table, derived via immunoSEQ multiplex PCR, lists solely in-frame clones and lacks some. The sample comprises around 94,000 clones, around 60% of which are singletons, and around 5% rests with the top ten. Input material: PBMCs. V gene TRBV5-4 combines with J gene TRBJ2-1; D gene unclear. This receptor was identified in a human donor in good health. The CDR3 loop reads CASSLIGSYRFF. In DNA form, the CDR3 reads TGTGCCAGCAGCTTGATCGGTTCCTATCGGTTCTTC.